The T cell receptor beta chain described here comes from a study of T-cell reconstitution after alpha-beta-depleted transplantation in children. Findings of the study overall: Several hundred graft clones that had expanded were reportedly the source of alpha-beta T cells about two months after transplant. It was newly produced T cells that mostly accounted for T-cell counts and diversity one year after transplant.

It was with unique molecular identifiers that the TCRbeta library was prepared. Using its own MiXCR run on the PCR reads, TCRdb lists one record per CDR3 protein. The sample holds hundreds of thousands of distinct CDR3 sequences, roughly 8.3% seen once. Germline V gene lookup returns CDR1 SGHTA and CDR2 FQGNSA. With 0 bases clipped from V and 4 bases from J, the junction kept 12 bases outside the gene matches. The CDR3 extends over 18 amino acids. As to this clonotype: Its antigen remains unknown.

The J gene is TRBJ2-1, the V gene TRBV7-2; 7 bases fit TRBD1. The sample here was PBMCs, mostly from graft donor cells, taken 360 days after TCRalphabeta/CD19-depleted stem cell transplant. The origin of this receptor is a male patient aged 2-15 years who had a stem cell transplant for acute myeloid leukemia, so the T cells may come from the graft donor. The CDR3 bases are TGTGCCAGCAGCTTAGCGAGATTGACAGGGCACCTGTACAATGAGCAGTTCTTC. Its protein product is CASSLARLTGHLYNEQFF.